Listed below are T cell receptor beta chains from one sample, sequenced in a study of OX40 agonist ivuxolimab in advanced cancers. TCRdb's copy holds only in-frame clones and misses some; the assay was immunoSEQ multiplex PCR. Here the sample spans 90,000 to 150,000 clones, around 89% being singletons. This sample comprised CD4+ or CD8+ T cells sorted from blood, obtained in a trial of the OX40 agonist ivuxolimab. The origin of the receptors is an adult with an advanced solid tumor such as melanoma, head and neck, liver or kidney cancer. Both conserved end residues are part of each CDR3. Fields, in order: clone size, V gene, J gene, D gene, CDR3 protein, CDR3 DNA. A D gene is named only where the DNA matches it firmly. Clone size is not always given. Where it is, it says once, few, many or a class for expanded clones.

clone_size: NA; v_call: TRBV19; j_call: TRBJ2-5; d_call: NA; cdr3_aa: CASSIGSQETQYF; cdr3_nt: TGTGCCAGTAGTATCGGCAGCCAAGAGACCCAGTACTTC
clone_size: NA; v_call: TRBV6-1; j_call: TRBJ1-1; d_call: NA; cdr3_aa: CASLINAEAFF; cdr3_nt: TGTGCCAGCTTAATAAACGCTGAAGCTTTCTTT
clone_size: NA; v_call: TRBV27; j_call: TRBJ1-1; d_call: NA; cdr3_aa: CASSLSSGTGLVAFF; cdr3_nt: TGTGCCAGTAGTTTGTCCTCCGGAACAGGTCTCGTAGCTTTCTTT
clone_size: few; v_call: TRBV28; j_call: TRBJ1-2; d_call: TRBD1; cdr3_aa: CASTPPTGHHGYTF; cdr3_nt: TGTGCCAGCACGCCCCCGACAGGGCACCATGGCTACACCTTC
clone_size: NA; v_call: TRBV10-1; j_call: TRBJ2-7; d_call: TRBD1; cdr3_aa: CASGTASSYEQYF; cdr3_nt: TGCGCCAGCGGGACAGCTAGCTCCTACGAGCAGTACTTC
clone_size: NA; v_call: TRBV7-6; j_call: TRBJ1-5; d_call: NA; cdr3_aa: CASSLEQGRNSNQPQHF; cdr3_nt: TGTGCCAGCAGCTTAGAACAGGGTCGGAATAGCAATCAGCCCCAGCATTTT
clone_size: NA; v_call: TRBV7-6; j_call: TRBJ2-5; d_call: NA; cdr3_aa: CASSRRFGAQETQYF; cdr3_nt: TGTGCCAGCAGCCGCCGATTTGGCGCGCAAGAGACCCAGTACTTC
clone_size: NA; v_call: TRBV7-8; j_call: TRBJ2-3; d_call: NA; cdr3_aa: CASRGDTQYF; cdr3_nt: TGTGCCAGCAGGGGTGATACGCAGTATTTT
clone_size: NA; v_call: TRBV4-2; j_call: TRBJ2-2; d_call: NA; cdr3_aa: CASSQVMEGAGELFF; cdr3_nt: TGTGCCAGCAGCCAAGTAATGGAGGGGGCCGGGGAGCTGTTTTTT
clone_size: once; v_call: TRBV19; j_call: TRBJ2-2; d_call: NA; cdr3_aa: CASTDQAGGTGELFF; cdr3_nt: TGTGCCAGTACCGACCAAGCGGGCGGTACCGGGGAGCTGTTTTTT
clone_size: NA; v_call: TRBV2; j_call: TRBJ2-1; d_call: NA; cdr3_aa: CASSSGPVGEQFF; cdr3_nt: TGTGCCAGCAGTTCCGGTCCGGTCGGTGAGCAGTTCTTC
clone_size: NA; v_call: TRBV4-3; j_call: TRBJ1-4; d_call: NA; cdr3_aa: CASSQDAEMGHHEKLFF; cdr3_nt: TGCGCCAGCAGCCAAGACGCCGAAATGGGACATCACGAAAAACTGTTTTTT
clone_size: NA; v_call: TRBV7-2; j_call: TRBJ1-5; d_call: TRBD1; cdr3_aa: CASSPDRGPGQPQHF; cdr3_nt: TGTGCCAGCAGCCCGGACAGGGGGCCTGGGCAGCCCCAGCATTTT
clone_size: NA; v_call: TRBV5-5; j_call: TRBJ2-5; d_call: NA; cdr3_aa: CASTPQGGETQYF; cdr3_nt: TGTGCCAGCACCCCCCAGGGCGGGGAGACCCAGTACTTC
clone_size: NA; v_call: TRBV4-3; j_call: TRBJ1-4; d_call: TRBD1; cdr3_aa: CASSLDRGFATNEKLFF; cdr3_nt: TGCGCCAGCAGCCTAGACAGGGGATTTGCAACTAATGAAAAACTGTTTTTT
clone_size: NA; v_call: TRBV18; j_call: TRBJ1-1; d_call: TRBD1; cdr3_aa: CASSRGQYSEAFF; cdr3_nt: TGTGCCAGCTCACGGGGACAGTATAGTGAAGCTTTCTTT
clone_size: NA; v_call: TRBV7-2; j_call: TRBJ1-2; d_call: TRBD1; cdr3_aa: CASSFSGTVNYGYTF; cdr3_nt: TGTGCCAGCAGCTTCTCCGGGACAGTAAACTATGGCTACACCTTC
clone_size: NA; v_call: TRBV5-6; j_call: TRBJ1-5; d_call: NA; cdr3_aa: CASSLAGGEQGGPQHF; cdr3_nt: TGTGCCAGCAGCTTGGCCGGGGGGGAACAGGGCGGGCCCCAGCATTTT
clone_size: NA; v_call: TRBV5-4; j_call: TRBJ1-1; d_call: NA; cdr3_aa: CASSSGTRKATEAFF; cdr3_nt: TGTGCCAGCAGCTCGGGGACCAGGAAGGCGACTGAAGCTTTCTTT
clone_size: once; v_call: TRBV7-2; j_call: TRBJ2-3; d_call: TRBD2; cdr3_aa: CASSLAAGGVDTQYF; cdr3_nt: TGTGCCAGCAGCTTAGCAGCGGGGGGGGTAGATACGCAGTATTTT
clone_size: NA; v_call: TRBV30; j_call: TRBJ1-1; d_call: TRBD1; cdr3_aa: CAWSVGTVNTEAFF; cdr3_nt: TGTGCCTGGAGTGTCGGGACAGTGAACACTGAAGCTTTCTTT
clone_size: NA; v_call: TRBV7-2; j_call: TRBJ2-7; d_call: TRBD2; cdr3_aa: CASRGGGLANYEQYF; cdr3_nt: TGTGCCAGCCGAGGAGGGGGACTAGCGAACTACGAGCAGTACTTC
clone_size: NA; v_call: TRBV30; j_call: TRBJ1-2; d_call: NA; cdr3_aa: CAWSVLNYGYTF; cdr3_nt: TGTGCCTGGAGTGTATTGAACTATGGCTACACCTTC
clone_size: NA; v_call: TRBV2; j_call: TRBJ1-1; d_call: NA; cdr3_aa: CASLARQPQNTEAFF; cdr3_nt: TGTGCCAGCTTAGCTCGACAGCCCCAGAACACTGAAGCTTTCTTT
clone_size: once; v_call: TRBV10-3; j_call: TRBJ1-5; d_call: NA; cdr3_aa: CAISESGGSNQPQHF; cdr3_nt: TGTGCCATCAGTGAGTCGGGCGGAAGCAATCAGCCCCAGCATTTT
clone_size: NA; v_call: TRBV11-2; j_call: TRBJ1-3; d_call: NA; cdr3_aa: CASSGQWNTIYF; cdr3_nt: TGTGCCAGCAGTGGACAGTGGAACACCATATATTTT
clone_size: NA; v_call: TRBV29-1; j_call: TRBJ1-5; d_call: NA; cdr3_aa: CSASGENQPQHF; cdr3_nt: TGCAGCGCCTCGGGCGAAAATCAGCCCCAGCATTTT
clone_size: NA; v_call: TRBV28; j_call: TRBJ1-2; d_call: TRBD1; cdr3_aa: CASSLGGQGAYGYTF; cdr3_nt: TGTGCCAGCAGTTTAGGGGGACAGGGGGCATATGGCTACACCTTC
clone_size: once; v_call: TRBV7-8; j_call: TRBJ2-2; d_call: TRBD1; cdr3_aa: CASSFRPWAKGQTNTGELFF; cdr3_nt: TGTGCCAGCAGCTTTCGACCATGGGCAAAGGGACAGACGAACACCGGGGAGCTGTTTTTT
clone_size: NA; v_call: TRBV7-2; j_call: TRBJ2-3; d_call: TRBD1; cdr3_aa: CASSRQGVSTDTQYF; cdr3_nt: TGTGCCAGCAGCCGACAGGGCGTAAGCACAGATACGCAGTATTTT
clone_size: NA; v_call: TRBV7-2; j_call: TRBJ1-3; d_call: NA; cdr3_aa: CASRGVGVSGNTIYF; cdr3_nt: TGTGCCAGCAGGGGGGTCGGGGTATCTGGAAACACCATATATTTT
clone_size: NA; v_call: TRBV10-1; j_call: TRBJ2-5; d_call: TRBD1; cdr3_aa: CASSAATGGEETQYF; cdr3_nt: TGCGCCAGCAGTGCAGCGACAGGGGGCGAAGAGACCCAGTACTTC
clone_size: once; v_call: TRBV27; j_call: TRBJ2-2; d_call: NA; cdr3_aa: CASSSRHNTGELFF; cdr3_nt: TGTGCCAGCAGTTCCAGACATAACACCGGGGAGCTGTTTTTT
clone_size: NA; v_call: TRBV2; j_call: TRBJ2-6; d_call: TRBD1; cdr3_aa: CASSGTGGSGANVLTF; cdr3_nt: TGTGCCAGCAGTGGGACAGGGGGATCTGGGGCCAACGTCCTGACTTTC
clone_size: NA; v_call: TRBV7-2; j_call: TRBJ2-2; d_call: NA; cdr3_aa: CASSLQREVAGELFF; cdr3_nt: TGTGCCAGCAGCCTACAACGGGAAGTAGCCGGGGAGCTGTTTTTT
clone_size: NA; v_call: TRBV5-8; j_call: TRBJ1-5; d_call: TRBD1; cdr3_aa: CASSRDRGQPQHF; cdr3_nt: TGTGCCAGCAGCCGGGACAGAGGGCAGCCCCAGCATTTT
clone_size: NA; v_call: TRBV28; j_call: TRBJ1-4; d_call: NA; cdr3_aa: CASSLVRGTNEKLFF; cdr3_nt: TGTGCCAGCAGTTTGGTCAGGGGAACTAATGAAAAACTGTTTTTT
clone_size: NA; v_call: TRBV10-3; j_call: TRBJ2-3; d_call: TRBD1; cdr3_aa: CAIRGDRGTDTQYF; cdr3_nt: TGTGCCATCAGGGGAGACAGGGGCACAGATACGCAGTATTTT